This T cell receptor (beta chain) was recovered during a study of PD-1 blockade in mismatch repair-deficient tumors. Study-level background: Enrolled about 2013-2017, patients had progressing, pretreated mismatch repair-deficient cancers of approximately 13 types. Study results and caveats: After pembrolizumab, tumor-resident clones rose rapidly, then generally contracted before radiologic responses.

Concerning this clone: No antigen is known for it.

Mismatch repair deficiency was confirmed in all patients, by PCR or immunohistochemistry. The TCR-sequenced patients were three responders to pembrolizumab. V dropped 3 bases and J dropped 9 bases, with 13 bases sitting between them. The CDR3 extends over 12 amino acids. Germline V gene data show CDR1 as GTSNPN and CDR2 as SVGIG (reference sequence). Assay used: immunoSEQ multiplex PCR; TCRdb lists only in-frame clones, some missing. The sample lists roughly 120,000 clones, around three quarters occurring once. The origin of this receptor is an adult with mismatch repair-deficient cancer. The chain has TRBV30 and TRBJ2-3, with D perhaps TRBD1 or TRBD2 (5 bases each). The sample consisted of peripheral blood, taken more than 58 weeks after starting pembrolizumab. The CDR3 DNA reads TGTGCCTGGAGGGTAGCCGGGGACACGCAGTATTTT. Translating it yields CAWRVAGDTQYF.